The 5 T cell receptor beta chains presented below share a single source sample, sequenced in a study of shared clonotypes between healthy human individuals (dated by TCRdb to the early 2020s). Libraries were made using the immunoSEQ multiplex PCR assay. The source is immuneACCESS, and TCRdb retained only in-frame sequences with V and J called. Part of the clones is not carried over; for the studies checked, unresolved V genes explain less than half of this, and the remainder is unexplained. In this sample the table shows approximately 2.5 million clones, roughly 92% of which occur a single time. The ten largest clones represent over 0.12% of the sample. The sequencing sample was made of naive CD4+ T cells sorted from blood. Explained via the paper, the cell subset or site label denotes: CD45RA+ positively selected. These receptor sequences come from a young man in good health.

V usage is TRBV10-3 and J usage is TRBJ1-6; TRBD1 matches 8 bases. There are 14 residues in the CDR3. Germline CDR1 is ENHRY and CDR2 is SYGVKD. Trimming at V came to 4 bases and at J to 7 bases, leaving 3 bases not matched to a gene. The DNA of the CDR3 is TGTGCCATCAGTGGTGGGGACAGGAATTCACCCCTCCACTTT. Amino acid sequence: CAISGGDRNSPLHF.

The V call is TRBV7-6, the J call TRBJ2-2; no firm D call. The germline V gene has CDR1 SGHVS and CDR2 FNYEAQ. V lost 5 bases to trimming and J lost 7 bases, with 8 bases between them. CDR3 length: 12 amino acids. Here the CDR3 reads CASSGTVGELFF. Here the CDR3 DNA reads TGTGCCAGCAGCGGTACAGTCGGGGAGCTGTTTTTT.

V is TRBV5-1 and J is TRBJ1-4; D perhaps matches TRBD1 (5 bases). The germline gives CDR1 SGHRS, CDR2 YFSETQ. The ends were cut back, 4 bases at V and 5 bases at J, with 12 bases in the middle. The CDR3 sequence is 14 residues long. CDR3 DNA sequence: TGCGCCAGCAGCGCGGGCGGGGCAAATGAAAAACTGTTTTTT. Protein sequence: CASSAGGANEKLFF.

The V and J genes are TRBV5-4 and TRBJ2-3, with D perhaps being TRBD1 or TRBD2 (6 bases each). The ends were cut back, 4 bases at V and 0 bases at J, with 15 bases in the middle. Looked up from germline, CDR1 is SGHNT and CDR2 is YYREEE (reference sequence). The CDR3 is 16 residues long. The CDR3 DNA sequence: TGTGCCAGCAGCCCGAGGCTAGGGGGGAGCACAGATACGCAGTATTTT. Translation gives CASSPRLGGSTDTQYF.

The chain joins TRBV30 to TRBJ2-2, with D possibly being TRBD2 (6 bases). The CDR3 contains 15 residues. Looked up from germline, CDR1 is GTSNPN and CDR2 is SVGIG (reference sequence). Trimming shortened V by 2 bases and J by 2 bases, and 12 bases separated the two germline ends. The CDR3 DNA reads TGTGCCTGGAGTAAATCCGGGACTAACACCGGGGAGCTGTTTTTT. It is translated as CAWSKSGTNTGELFF.